The 26 T cell receptor beta chains below were found in one sample sequenced in a study of identical twins. TCRdb recomputed calls from the 5' RACE reads with MiXCR, one row per CDR3 protein. The sample carries around 960,000 distinct CDR3 sequences, more than 9% recorded once. The same data also contributed to another study, on yellow fever vaccine responses in identical twins.

Material: PBMCs. These receptors originate from a woman younger than 30 in good health.

This clonotype was counted many times. The chain has TRBV3-1 and TRBJ1-3; D is unclear. Trimming shortened V by 0 bases and J by 0 bases, and 9 bases separated the two germline ends. The germline CDR1 and CDR2 sequences are LGHDT and YNNKEL (reference sequence). CDR3 length equals 16 residues. The CDR3 region has the DNA TGTGCCAGCAGCCAAGAAGGTCCGCGCTCTGGAAACACCATATATTTT. It yields the protein CASSQEGPRSGNTIYF.

A few counts support this clonotype. CDR3 loop: CASSYPGGTGDTQYF. DNA for the CDR3: TGTGCCAGCAGCTACCCAGGGGGGACCGGAGATACGCAGTATTTT. This rearrangement joins TRBV11-2 to TRBJ2-3, with a possible D match to TRBD1 (7 bases). Germline V gene data show CDR1 as SGHAT and CDR2 as FQNNGV. This CDR3 comprises 15 residues. Trimming shortened V by 4 bases and J by 5 bases, and 16 bases separated the two germline ends.

The genes are TRBV5-1 and TRBJ1-5, with unresolved D. CDR1 and CDR2 from the germline V gene are SGHRS and YFSETQ. The ends were cut back, 4 bases at V and 3 bases at J, with 11 bases in the middle. This CDR3 is built from 14 residues. The CDR3: CASSAGIDNQPQHF. The CDR3 DNA follows: TGCGCCAGCAGCGCCGGGATTGACAATCAGCCCCAGCATTTT.

This clonotype was seen more than once but under ten times. This rearrangement joins TRBV7-2 to TRBJ2-7, with 9 bases fitting TRBD1. The CDR3 is 14 residues long. V shed 3 bases and J 5 bases; nucleotides not matched to a gene: 5. The germline CDR1 and CDR2 sequences are SGHTA and FQGNSA. The CDR3 DNA sequence: TGTGCCAGCAGCTTCGGGACAGGGTCCGACGAGCAGTACGTC. It codes for CASSFGTGSDEQYV.

The DNA for the CDR3 is TGTGCCAGCTCACCCGAGACAGGGACAAGTCAGCCCCAGCATTTT. It encodes CASSPETGTSQPQHF. The rearrangement uses TRBV18 and TRBJ1-5, with 7 bases aligning to TRBD1. From germline, CDR1 is KGHSH and CDR2 LQKENI. This CDR3 is built from 15 residues. The J segment lost 6 bases and the V segment lost 3 bases, leaving 8 bases of the junction unmatched.

This clonotype was observed a few times. The chain has TRBV20-1 and TRBJ2-5, with TRBD1 matching 10 bases. Looked up from germline, CDR1 is DFQATT and CDR2 is SNEGSKA (reference sequence). The V and J ends lost 4 bases and 2 bases, in that order; junction bases with no gene match: 7. This CDR3 has 15 amino acids. CDR3 nucleotide sequence: TGCAGTGCTAAGACAGGGGGCCTATTTCAAGAGACCCAGTACTTC. This translates into CSAKTGGLFQETQYF.

In this sample, this clonotype turned up a few times. The chain couples TRBV20-1 to TRBJ1-1, with D possibly being TRBD1 (5 bases). In germline, CDR1 is DFQATT, CDR2 SNEGSKA (reference sequence). Trimming took off 6 bases at V and 7 bases at J, with 21 bases between the two ends. The CDR3 has 14 amino acids. The CDR3 loop reads CSAPRGGGSREAFF. The CDR3 coding sequence is TGCAGTGCCCCAAGAGGCGGGGGTTCCCGTGAAGCTTTCTTT.

The chain has TRBV12-3 or TRBV12-4 and TRBJ2-1; 7 nucleotides align to TRBD2. The J segment lost 2 bases and the V segment lost 3 bases, leaving 13 bases of the junction unmatched. This CDR3 comprises 18 residues. The CDR3 reads CASSFRGTIQETYNEQFF. The CDR3 region has the DNA TGTGCCAGCAGTTTTCGGGGGACTATCCAAGAGACCTACAATGAGCAGTTCTTC.

The chain recombines TRBV20-1 with TRBJ1-1; D is ambiguous. The CDR3 covers 15 residues. Trimming left V 0 bases short and J 3 bases short, with 14 bases between. The germline CDR1 and CDR2 sequences are DFQATT and SNEGSKA (reference sequence). The CDR3 DNA reads TGCAGTGCTAGAGATAGAGAGGGTTTTGACACTGAAGCTTTCTTT. It codes for CSARDREGFDTEAFF.

This clonotype was observed a few times. This chain's CDR3 is CASSYEGVIGKLFF. The DNA for the CDR3 is TGTGCCAGCAGTTATGAGGGGGTGATTGGAAAACTGTTTTTT. V gene TRBV6-5 combines with J gene TRBJ1-4; tentative D call: TRBD1 (6 bases). The germline CDR1 and CDR2 sequences are MNHEY and SVGAGI. The CDR3 has 14 amino acids. The germline V and J ends were trimmed by 3 bases and 10 bases, with 15 bases remaining between them.

A few counts support this clonotype. The gene calls are TRBV7-8 and TRBJ2-1; tentatively, D is TRBD2 (6 bases). The V end was cut by 1 base, the J end by 6 bases, with 16 bases between. The CDR3 extends over 16 amino acids. CDR1 is SGHVS and CDR2 is FQNEAQ in the germline V gene. The CDR3 nucleotides are TGTGCCAGCAGCTTAGTTGTCGGGACGCGGGGCAATGAGCAGTTCTTC. It yields the protein CASSLVVGTRGNEQFF.

V usage is TRBV6-7 and J usage is TRBJ2-1; TRBD2 matches at 9 bases. TRBV6-7 is filed as an ORF, its function uncertain. The CDR3 totals 18 residues. V was pared by 7 bases and J by 6 bases, with 19 bases of the junction left unmatched. In nucleotides, the CDR3 is TGTGCCAGCAAAGGTCGTCCAGCGGGGGGTGACTTGGGCAATGAGCAGTTCTTC. It encodes CASKGRPAGGDLGNEQFF.

The rearrangement joins TRBV2 to TRBJ2-3; D call uncertain. V lost 1 base to trimming and J lost 0 bases, with 11 bases between them. Germline CDR1 and CDR2: SNHLY and FYNNEI. The CDR3 runs to 16 residues. The CDR3 bases are TGTGCCAGCAGTGAAGAGGGCGGAATTAGCACAGATACGCAGTATTTT. Translating it yields CASSEEGGISTDTQYF.

This clonotype turned up a few times. The chain combines TRBV10-3 with TRBJ2-3; D is tentatively TRBD1 or TRBD2 (5 bases each). This CDR3 comprises 13 residues. Germline V gene data show CDR1 as ENHRY and CDR2 as SYGVKD. Deletions cut 7 bases from V and 3 bases from J, with 11 bases between. CDR3 sequence reads: CAITGQRTDTQYF. The CDR3 coding sequence is TGTGCCATCACGGGGCAGAGAACAGATACGCAGTATTTT.

This clonotype was recorded a few times. The gene calls are TRBV20-1 and TRBJ2-1; 7 bases are shared with TRBD2. CDR1 and CDR2 from the germline V gene are DFQATT and SNEGSKA (reference sequence). V trimming: 4 bases; J trimming: 3 bases; junction bases outside the gene matches: 12. This CDR3 comprises 16 residues. In nucleotides, the CDR3 is TGCAGTGCTAATACGCAGCGGCTAGCGGACTACAATGAGCAGTTCTTC. Protein: CSANTQRLADYNEQFF.

This clonotype was observed many times. The chain is built from TRBV12-3 or TRBV12-4 and TRBJ1-5, with D unclear. Trimming shortened V by 6 bases and J by 3 bases, and 12 bases separated the two germline ends. The CDR3 runs to 14 residues. In DNA, the CDR3 is TGTGCCAGCAGCCCTGCCAGAGACAATCAGCCCCAGCATTTT. This codes for CASSPARDNQPQHF.

This clonotype was seen a handful of times. V and J are TRBV10-3 and TRBJ1-1; D remains ambiguous. V was shortened by 10 bases and J by 5 bases, with 8 bases between the two germline ends. The CDR3 length is 10 residues. Per germline, CDR1 ENHRY and CDR2 SYGVKD. In nucleotides, the CDR3 is TGTGCCACCGGGGAGACTGAAGCTTTCTTT. Translating it yields CATGETEAFF.

Details on this clonotype: One base away lies a much larger clone, so this may be a sequencing read error. The CDR3 here is CASSDEVETQYF. CDR3 coding DNA: TGTGCCAGCAGTGATGAGGTGGAGACCCAGTACTTC. The chain couples TRBV2 to TRBJ2-5; D not certain. CDR3 length: 12 residues. V was trimmed by 3 bases and J by 5 bases, leaving 7 bases between them. Germline V CDR1 and CDR2: SNHLY, FYNNEI.

This clonotype appeared many times. This chain uses TRBV5-1 with TRBJ1-1; D possibly corresponds to TRBD1 (5 bases). The V gene's germline CDR1 is SGHRS and CDR2 YFSETQ. The CDR3 is 15 amino acids. V was shortened by 0 bases and J by 1 base, with 10 bases between the two germline ends. This CDR3 is CASSLVSGGNTEAFF. The CDR3 nucleotides read TGCGCCAGCAGCTTGGTATCCGGGGGGAACACTGAAGCTTTCTTT.

The chain links TRBV6-1 to TRBJ2-7; D gene ambiguous. The V gene's germline CDR1 is MNHNS and CDR2 SASEGT. Trimming stripped 6 bases from V and 4 bases from J, with 19 bases between. The CDR3 contains 15 residues. For the CDR3, the DNA is TGTGCCAGCAGGCCTTACGACCCCACCACTTACGAGCAGTACTTC. Its protein is CASRPYDPTTYEQYF.

This clonotype was counted only a few times. The chain links TRBV12-3 or TRBV12-4 to TRBJ1-2; no reliable D call. V was clipped by 2 bases and J by 0 bases, with 16 bases between them. The CDR3 contains 17 residues. In DNA form, the CDR3 reads TGTGCCAGCAGTTTATTCCCCGGCCTAATAGCTAACTATGGCTACACCTTC. It translates to CASSLFPGLIANYGYTF.

This clonotype was seen repeatedly, ten times or more. The chain is built from TRBV5-1 and TRBJ2-2; 7 nucleotides match TRBD1. Germline CDR1 and CDR2: SGHRS and YFSETQ. The CDR3 length is 15 residues. The ends lost 3 bases at V and 4 bases at J; junction bases unmatched: 6. The CDR3 here is CASSYETGFTGELFF. In DNA form, the CDR3 reads TGCGCCAGCAGCTACGAGACAGGGTTCACCGGGGAGCTGTTTTTT.

The rearrangement joins TRBV7-9 to TRBJ2-1; a possible D gene is TRBD1 (5 bases). The V end was cut by 3 bases, the J end by 9 bases, with 9 bases between. Germline V gene data show CDR1 as SEHNR and CDR2 as FQNEAQ (reference sequence). This CDR3 comprises 12 residues. The CDR3 DNA sequence: TGTGCCAGCAGCTTTGAAGGGGCTGAGCAGTTCTTC. This translates into CASSFEGAEQFF.

The chain couples TRBV5-1 to TRBJ2-5; 8 bases fit TRBD1. Germline trimming cut 1 base from V and 1 base from J; bases unmatched to any gene: 3. The germline CDR1 and CDR2 sequences are SGHRS and YFSETQ. The CDR3 covers 15 residues. CDR3 in amino acids: CASSLTGQGQETQYF. In DNA, the CDR3 is TGCGCCAGCAGCTTGACCGGACAGGGCCAAGAGACCCAGTACTTC.

The chain joins TRBV28 to TRBJ2-7, with TRBD1 matching 9 bases. The trim removed 6 bases at V and 9 bases at J, leaving 6 bases unmatched. The CDR3 runs to 12 residues. The germline V gene has CDR1 MDHEN and CDR2 SYDVKM. The CDR3 here is CASSRDRVVQYV. Here the CDR3 DNA reads TGTGCCAGCAGCCGGGACAGGGTTGTGCAGTACGTC.

This chain uses TRBV4-1 with TRBJ1-2; D is unclear. The CDR3 is made up of 17 amino acids. In germline, CDR1 is MGHRA, CDR2 YSYEKL. Trimming took 0 bases from V and 1 from J, leaving 15 bases between them. The CDR3: CASSQEAITRFNYGYTF. The DNA of the CDR3 is TGCGCCAGCAGCCAAGAGGCGATTACCAGGTTTAACTATGGCTACACCTTC.